These 14 T cell receptor beta chains share one sample of origin, sequenced in a study of CD8 T cells in Susac syndrome. After extraction with the RNeasy kit, roughly 0.45 to 1 ug of the RNA was reverse transcribed using random hexamers. TCRdb processed the immunoSEQ multiplex PCR reads anew with MiXCR; each CDR3 protein has one entry. The sample includes under 150,000 distinct CDR3 sequences, roughly 94% seen only once; the top ten take about 0.15%. Sequencing used CD4+ T cells from PBMCs. The origin of the receptors is a human donor with Susac syndrome.

V and J are TRBV29-1 and TRBJ1-1; weak D call: TRBD1 (6 bases). V lost 7 bases and J lost 4, with 13 bases in between. Germline V gene data show CDR1 as SQVTM and CDR2 as ANQGSEA. The CDR3 has 12 residues. The CDR3 is CSAGGRGTEAFF. The CDR3 DNA reads as TGCAGCGCCGGAGGCAGGGGCACTGAAGCTTTCTTT.

This chain connects TRBV7-2 to TRBJ2-5; 8 bases fit TRBD2. The V and J ends lost 6 bases and 3 bases, in that order; junction bases with no gene match: 3. The CDR3 extends over 13 amino acids. The germline gives CDR1 SGHTA, CDR2 FQGNSA. CDR3 in DNA: TGTGCCAGCAGGGTAGCGGGAAAAGAGACCCAGTACTTC. Translating it yields CASRVAGKETQYF.

The chain uses TRBV30 and TRBJ2-5; perhaps TRBD1 as D (5 bases). The CDR3 length is 13 residues. The V and J ends lost 1 base and 3 bases respectively, with 9 bases between them. In germline, CDR1 is GTSNPN, CDR2 SVGIG (reference sequence). The CDR3 sequence is CAWSAAGKETQYF. CDR3 bases: TGTGCCTGGAGTGCGGCAGGGAAAGAGACCCAGTACTTC.

The chain employs TRBV25-1 and TRBJ2-4; D is perhaps TRBD2 (5 bases). This CDR3 spans 13 amino acids. The germline V and J ends were trimmed by 5 bases and 4 bases, with 9 bases remaining between them. Germline V lookup: CDR1 MGHDK, CDR2 SYGVNS. CDR3 residues: CASSSGGKNIQYF. In DNA form, the CDR3 reads TGTGCCAGCAGTTCTGGAGGAAAAAACATTCAGTACTTC.

The chain employs TRBV30 and TRBJ2-3; D perhaps matches TRBD2 (7 bases). Looked up from germline, CDR1 is GTSNPN and CDR2 is SVGIG (reference sequence). Trimming removed 0 bases from V and 5 bases from J, with 12 bases in between. The CDR3 sequence is 14 residues long. CDR3: CAWSVRGAGDTQYF. In DNA, the CDR3 is TGTGCCTGGAGTGTACGGGGGGCTGGAGATACGCAGTATTTT.

The genes are TRBV12-3 or TRBV12-4 and TRBJ1-1; D call uncertain. This CDR3 contains 13 residues. V was trimmed by 5 bases and J by 1 base, leaving 8 bases between them. The CDR3 loop reads CASSRAQNTEAFF. The CDR3 DNA reads TGTGCCAGCAGTAGGGCACAGAACACTGAAGCTTTCTTT.

The chain carries TRBV9 and TRBJ2-5; TRBD1 matches 7 bases. This CDR3 spans 16 amino acids. Per germline, CDR1 SGDLS and CDR2 YYNGEE. The V gene end was trimmed by 4 bases and the J gene end by 4 bases; junction bases not matched to a gene: 13. The CDR3 bases are TGTGCCAGCAGCCCCTCTGAGGGGGCGCTTGGAGAGACCCAGTACTTC. Its protein is CASSPSEGALGETQYF.

This rearrangement joins TRBV28 to TRBJ1-2, with 7 bases aligning to TRBD1. V lost 6 bases and J lost 1; bases outside the gene matches: 17. There are 18 residues in the CDR3. Germline loops: CDR1 MDHEN, CDR2 SYDVKM. The CDR3 spells CASRGTPGQLNINYGYTF. The CDR3 DNA is TGTGCCAGCAGGGGGACCCCGGGACAGTTAAATATTAACTATGGCTACACCTTC.

This sequence joins TRBV6-2 or TRBV6-3 and TRBJ2-7; 9 positions agree with TRBD2. This CDR3 has 16 amino acids. The germline V gene has CDR1 MNHEY and CDR2 SVGEGT. The V and J ends lost 9 bases and 6 bases, in that order; junction bases with no gene match: 18. CDR3 region: CARTERRTSAGGEQYF. The CDR3 DNA reads TGTGCCAGAACAGAGAGAAGGACTAGCGCAGGTGGCGAGCAGTACTTC.

This chain connects TRBV20-1 to TRBJ2-1; D perhaps matches TRBD2 (6 bases). The CDR3 has 12 residues. The V and J ends lost 2 bases and 9 bases respectively, with 11 bases between them. Looked up from germline, CDR1 is DFQATT and CDR2 is SNEGSKA (reference sequence). This CDR3 is CSARRLEGEQFF. For the CDR3, the DNA is TGCAGTGCTAGAAGACTAGAAGGTGAGCAGTTCTTC.

The chain carries TRBV29-1 and TRBJ1-4, with a tentative D call TRBD1 (5 bases). Trimming pared 0 bases from V and 8 bases from J, leaving 16 bases between. CDR3 size: 15 residues. Per the germline V gene, CDR1 is SQVTM and CDR2 is ANQGSEA. The CDR3 DNA reads as TGCAGCGTTGAAGATCGAGGGGCAAGCGGGGAAAAACTGTTTTTT. Translated: CSVEDRGASGEKLFF.

CDR3 sequence (DNA): TGCAGCGTTGCCGCGACAGGGGGCGGTCAGCCCCAGCATTTT. Translating gives CSVAATGGGQPQHF. The V and J genes are TRBV29-1 and TRBJ1-5; 10 nucleotides agree with TRBD1. The CDR3 is 14 residues long. The V gene end was trimmed by 4 bases and the J gene end by 6 bases; junction bases not matched to a gene: 6. Germline CDR1 and CDR2: SQVTM and ANQGSEA. The full variable domain, its missing parts supplied by reference TRBV29-1 and TRBJ1-5, is SAVISQKPSRDICQRGTSLTIQCQVDSQVTMMFWYRQQPGQSLTLIATANQGSEATYESGFVIDKFPISRPNLTFSTLTVSNMSPEDSSIYLCSVAATGGGQPQHFGDGTRLSIL.

The V and J genes are TRBV6-6 and TRBJ2-1; 11 bases fit TRBD1. Germline CDR1 and CDR2: MNHNY and SVGAGI (reference sequence). This CDR3 region has 16 residues. J lost 7 bases, V lost 7 bases, and 12 bases had no gene match. This chain's CDR3 is CASTLHGTGGTNEQFF. The CDR3 DNA is TGTGCCAGCACCTTACACGGGACAGGGGGGACAAATGAGCAGTTCTTC.

This chain connects TRBV3-1 to TRBJ2-5; TRBD2 matches 9 bases. CDR1 is LGHDT, CDR2 YNNKEL, per germline (reference sequence). The V and J ends lost 0 bases and 4 bases, in that order; junction bases with no gene match: 9. CDR3 length: 17 residues. The CDR3 loop is CASSQDQGTSYPETQYF. The CDR3 DNA follows: TGTGCCAGCAGCCAAGATCAGGGGACTAGCTATCCAGAGACCCAGTACTTC.